A single sample gave rise to the 23 T cell receptor beta chains below, sequenced in a study of shared clonotypes between healthy human individuals. TCRdb's table, derived via immunoSEQ multiplex PCR, lists solely in-frame clones and lacks some. The sample yields over a million clones, about four fifths seen once. Sequencing used memory CD4+ T cells from PBMCs. Subset in this sample: CD45RA-negative fraction. Receptor source: a man in his late teens or twenties in good health. Some clones in this sample may be carry-over from other donors' samples.

The V gene is TRBV5-1, the J gene TRBJ1-2; TRBD1 matches 7 bases. This CDR3 has 16 amino acids. V gave up 4 bases and J gave up 7 bases; unmatched junction bases: 16. Germline V lookup: CDR1 SGHRS, CDR2 YFSETQ. The CDR3, as DNA: TGCGCCAGCAGCAGTACAGGGGTAGAGTGGAATGGTGGCTACACCTTC. This translates into CASSSTGVEWNGGYTF.

The chain links TRBV6-1 to TRBJ1-2, with D perhaps TRBD1 (5 bases). Germline CDR1 MNHNS, CDR2 SASEGT. The V end lost 8 bases, the J end lost 5 bases, and 12 bases lay between the germline ends. The CDR3 consists of 12 residues. As DNA, the CDR3 is TGTGCCAGCCAGCCCTGGGGGTATGGCTACACCTTC. This encodes CASQPWGYGYTF.

The V and J genes are TRBV18 and TRBJ1-3; D gene uncertain. Germline assignment: CDR1 KGHSH and CDR2 LQKENI. Trimming took off 5 bases at V and 0 bases at J, with 17 bases between the two ends. The CDR3 extends over 17 amino acids. The CDR3 nucleotides are TGTGCCAGCTCAAAAGGTCACAGAGAAAGCTCTGGAAACACCATATATTTT. Protein: CASSKGHRESSGNTIYF. Supplemented by reference TRBV18 and TRBJ1-3, the full variable domain reads NAGVMQNPRHLVRRRGQEARLRCSPMKGHSHVYWYRQLPEEGLKFMVYLQKENIIDESGMPKERFSAEFPKEGPSILRIQQVVRGDSAAYFCASSKGHRESSGNTIYFGEGSWLTVV.

The genes are TRBV5-1 and TRBJ2-3, with TRBD2 as a possible D gene (6 bases). The CDR3 consists of 15 residues. Trimming took 0 bases from V and 2 from J, leaving 10 bases between them. Germline V gene sequence: CDR1 SGHRS, CDR2 YFSETQ. In DNA, the CDR3 is TGCGCCAGCAGCTTGGTGACTAGGGTCACAGATACGCAGTATTTT. Translating it yields CASSLVTRVTDTQYF.

The CDR3 DNA sequence: TGTGCCAGCAGTTTACCGACGGCATACGGGGGCGAGCAGTACTTC. This codes for CASSLPTAYGGEQYF. The chain links TRBV28 to TRBJ2-7, with a weak D call TRBD2 (6 bases). Germline values: CDR1 MDHEN, CDR2 SYDVKM. The ends were cut back, 2 bases at V and 6 bases at J, with 17 bases in the middle. This CDR3 comprises 15 residues.

This chain uses TRBV14 with TRBJ1-2; no reliable D call. This CDR3 spans 14 amino acids. Trimming pared 2 bases from V and 6 bases from J, leaving 13 bases between. CDR1 is SGHDN and CDR2 is FVKESK in the germline V gene. This CDR3 reads CASSQQEKGDGYTF. The CDR3 nucleotides read TGTGCCAGCAGCCAACAGGAGAAAGGTGATGGCTACACCTTC.

Concerning this clone: Other DNA sequences within the sample encode an identical CDR3. This chain uses TRBV28 with TRBJ1-5; D not certain. V lost 7 bases to trimming and J lost 0 bases, with 7 bases between them. Germline assignment: CDR1 MDHEN and CDR2 SYDVKM. The CDR3 loop spans 13 amino acids. Here the CDR3 reads CASKGSSNQPQHF. The CDR3 region has the DNA TGTGCCAGCAAAGGTAGTAGCAATCAGCCCCAGCATTTT. Together with reference TRBV28 and TRBJ1-5, the CDR3 gives the full variable domain: DVKVTQSSRYLVKRTGEKVFLECVQDMDHENMFWYRQDPGLGLRLIYFSYDVKMKEKGDIPEGYSVSREKKERFSLILESASTNQTSMYLCASKGSSNQPQHFGDGTRLSIL.

V is TRBV7-9 and J is TRBJ1-3; tentatively, D is TRBD1 (5 bases). The germline V gene encodes CDR1 SEHNR and CDR2 FQNEAQ (reference sequence). This CDR3 has 15 residues. The V end lost 8 bases, the J end lost 0 bases, and 14 bases lay between the germline ends. The CDR3 region is CASGGEQVSGNTIYF. The CDR3 region has the DNA TGTGCCAGCGGTGGGGAACAGGTCTCTGGAAACACCATATATTTT.

V and J are TRBV16 and TRBJ2-2; D unclear. The CDR3 has 14 amino acids. Germline V gene data show CDR1 as KGHSY and CDR2 as FQNENV. Trimming shortened V by 2 bases and J by 6 bases, and 10 bases separated the two germline ends. The CDR3 region is CASSQEELAGELFF. CDR3 bases: TGTGCCAGCAGCCAAGAGGAGCTGGCCGGGGAGCTGTTTTTT. Full variable domain (missing parts from reference TRBV16 and TRBJ2-2): GEEVAQTPKHLVRGEGQKAKLYCAPIKGHSYVFWYQQVLKNEFKFLISFQNENVFDETGMPKERFSAKCLPNSPCSLEIQATKLEDSAVYFCASSQEELAGELFFGEGSRLTVL.

The genes are TRBV28 and TRBJ2-3; 7 bases are shared with TRBD1. The V and J ends lost 7 bases and 3 bases, in that order; junction bases with no gene match: 7. Looked up from germline, CDR1 is MDHEN and CDR2 is SYDVKM. The CDR3 consists of 14 residues. The CDR3 spells CASKSGQSTDTQYF. As DNA, the CDR3 is TGTGCCAGCAAATCGGGACAGTCTACAGATACGCAGTATTTT.

The J gene is TRBJ1-3, the V gene TRBV5-4; 11 bases align to TRBD1. Germline CDR1 and CDR2: SGHNT and YYREEE (reference sequence). V lost 3 bases to trimming and J lost 4 bases; unmatched junction nucleotides: 6. The CDR3 is 16 amino acids. CDR3 sequence reads: CASSSPDRGQGNTIYF. The CDR3 DNA is TGTGCCAGCAGCTCCCCGGACAGGGGGCAAGGAAACACCATATATTTT.

About this clone itself: At the DNA level, this CDR3 is encoded by other sequences in the same sample as well. The chain uses TRBV5-4 and TRBJ1-5; D is unclear. Germline V gene data show CDR1 as SGHNT and CDR2 as YYREEE (reference sequence). CDR3 size: 12 residues. V lost 4 bases to trimming and J lost 3 bases, with 5 bases between them. The CDR3 sequence is CASSLDNQPQHF. CDR3 in DNA: TGTGCCAGCAGCCTGGACAATCAGCCCCAGCATTTT.

The chain carries TRBV29-1 and TRBJ1-2, with 10 bases identical to TRBD1. The V gene's germline CDR1 is SQVTM and CDR2 ANQGSEA. This CDR3 has 12 amino acids. Trimming cost V 6 bases and J 6 bases; bases outside gene matches: 4. The CDR3, as DNA: TGCAGCGTAGAGGACAGGGGGAATGGCTACACCTTC. Protein sequence: CSVEDRGNGYTF. Based on the CDR3 plus reference TRBV29-1 and TRBJ1-2, the full variable domain is SAVISQKPSRDICQRGTSLTIQCQVDSQVTMMFWYRQQPGQSLTLIATANQGSEATYESGFVIDKFPISRPNLTFSTLTVSNMSPEDSSIYLCSVEDRGNGYTFGSGTRLTVV.

As regards this clone: A much larger clone is a single base away; this may be a read error. Additional DNA sequences in this sample encode the identical CDR3. The CDR3: CASSLGGGTEAFF. The CDR3 region has the DNA TGTGCCAGCAGCTTGGGTGGGGGCACTGAAGCTTTCTTT. This chain joins TRBV7-9 and TRBJ1-1; D is perhaps TRBD1 (5 bases). Germline assignment: CDR1 SEHNR and CDR2 FQNEAQ (reference sequence). CDR3 length: 13 amino acids. V lost 3 bases to trimming and J lost 4 bases, with 9 bases between them.

This chain links TRBV20-1 with TRBJ1-5; maybe TRBD1 (6 bases). V shed 5 bases and J shed 15 bases, with 17 bases lying between them. Germline V gene lookup returns CDR1 DFQATT and CDR2 SNEGSKA (reference sequence). This CDR3 region has 11 residues. The CDR3 DNA is TGCAGTGCTCCCTTTGGGGACAAGGGGCATTTT. Its translation: CSAPFGDKGHF.

A few counts support this clone. The rearrangement joins TRBV27 to TRBJ2-2; 7 bases line up with TRBD1. The CDR3 is made up of 16 amino acids. In germline, CDR1 is MNHEY, CDR2 SMNVEV (reference sequence). V gave up 6 bases and J gave up 4 bases; unmatched junction bases: 11. The CDR3 loop reads CASRPRGQGSTGELFF. CDR3 DNA: TGTGCCAGCAGGCCTAGGGGGCAGGGGAGCACCGGGGAGCTGTTTTTT.

This sequence joins TRBV6-5 and TRBJ1-1; no definite D call. V lost 6 bases and J 1 base, leaving 9 bases between the germline ends. CDR1 is MNHEY, CDR2 SVGAGI, per germline. The CDR3 totals 13 residues. The CDR3 coding sequence is TGTGCCAGCAGGCAGGAGAGGAACACTGAAGCTTTCTTT. The encoded protein is CASRQERNTEAFF.

The genes are TRBV7-9 and TRBJ2-1, with 13 bases lining up with TRBD2. The germline gives CDR1 SEHNR, CDR2 FQNEAQ (reference sequence). Trimming at V came to 8 bases and at J to 7 bases, leaving 2 bases not matched to a gene. The CDR3 length is 13 residues. The CDR3 protein is CASGTSGMNEQFF. The CDR3 region has the DNA TGTGCCAGCGGGACTAGCGGGATGAATGAGCAGTTCTTC. The entire variable domain, with the rest obtained from reference TRBV7-9 and TRBJ2-1, is as follows: DTGVSQNPRHKITKRGQNVTFRCDPISEHNRLYWYRQTLGQGPEFLTYFQNEAQLEKSRLLSDRFSAERPKGSFSTLEIQRTEQGDSAMYLCASGTSGMNEQFFGPGTRLTVL.

The chain recombines TRBV29-1 with TRBJ1-2, with 9 bases aligning to TRBD1. This CDR3 spans 16 amino acids. Germline CDR1 SQVTM, CDR2 ANQGSEA. J gave up 2 bases and V 6 bases, and 13 bases lay outside the gene matches. The CDR3 DNA reads TGCAGCGTCGCCGACAGGGGGACCGCAGGGAACTATGGCTACACCTTC. Translation gives CSVADRGTAGNYGYTF.

The chain joins TRBV6-1 to TRBJ2-2; 7 positions agree with TRBD1. Unmatched junction bases numbered 8, after V lost 6 bases and J lost 7 bases. The CDR3 has 14 amino acids. The germline V gene encodes CDR1 MNHNS and CDR2 SASEGT. The chain's CDR3 is CASRADRVGGELFF. CDR3 nucleotides: TGTGCCAGCAGGGCAGACAGGGTCGGCGGGGAGCTGTTTTTT.

This clone was observed many times. This chain joins TRBV11-2 and TRBJ1-1, with D uncertain. The CDR3 consists of 14 residues. Germline CDR1 and CDR2: SGHAT and FQNNGV. Trimming cost V 4 bases and J 5 bases, with 14 bases left between them. CDR3 coding DNA: TGTGCCAGCAGCTCCTCAGTCTACCGAACTGAAGCTTTCTTT. It is translated as CASSSSVYRTEAFF.

The rearrangement uses TRBV2 and TRBJ2-7; D possibly uses TRBD1 or TRBD2 (5 bases each). CDR1 and CDR2 (germline): SNHLY, FYNNEI. V was trimmed by 8 bases and J by 2 bases, leaving 16 bases between them. The CDR3 has 14 amino acids. DNA of the CDR3: TGTGCCAGCTTGGGACCCGAGAACCCCTACGAGCAGTACTTC. Translated, it gives CASLGPENPYEQYF.

This clone showed up just a few times. The gene calls are TRBV7-2 and TRBJ1-5; D is unclear. CDR3 length equals 14 residues. Germline CDR1 SGHTA, CDR2 FQGNSA. Trimming took 0 bases from V and 7 from J, leaving 10 bases between them. The CDR3 nucleotides are TGTGCCAGCAGCTTAGCGTTGGGCAGACAGCCCCAGCATTTT. This codes for CASSLALGRQPQHF.